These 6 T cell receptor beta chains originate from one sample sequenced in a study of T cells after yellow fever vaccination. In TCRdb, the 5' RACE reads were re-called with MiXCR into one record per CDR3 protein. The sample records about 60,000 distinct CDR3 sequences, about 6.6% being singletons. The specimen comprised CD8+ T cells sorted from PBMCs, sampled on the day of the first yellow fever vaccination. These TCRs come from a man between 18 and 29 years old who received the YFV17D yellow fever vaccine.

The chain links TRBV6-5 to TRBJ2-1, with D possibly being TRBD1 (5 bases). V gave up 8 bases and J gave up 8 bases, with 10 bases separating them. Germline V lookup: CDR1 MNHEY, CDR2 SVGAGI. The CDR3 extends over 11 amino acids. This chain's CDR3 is CASGKGYEQFF. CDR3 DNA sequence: TGTGCCAGCGGGAAGGGGTATGAGCAGTTCTTC.

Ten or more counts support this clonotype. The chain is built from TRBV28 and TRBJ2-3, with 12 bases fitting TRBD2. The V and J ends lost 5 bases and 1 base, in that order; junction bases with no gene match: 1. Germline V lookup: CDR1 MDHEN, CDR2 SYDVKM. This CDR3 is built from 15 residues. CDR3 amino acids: CASSRTSGGTDTQYF. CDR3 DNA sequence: TGTGCCAGCAGTAGGACTAGCGGGGGCACAGATACGCAGTATTTT.

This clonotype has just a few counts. CDR3: CASRQPGSEPSGYTF. The CDR3 nucleotides read TGTGCCAGCAGACAACCGGGATCCGAACCCTCTGGCTACACCTTC. This chain connects TRBV7-9 to TRBJ1-2; D gene uncertain. Germline V gene sequence: CDR1 SEHNR, CDR2 FQNEAQ (reference sequence). Trimming removed 6 bases from V and 7 bases from J, with 21 bases in between. The CDR3 contains 15 residues.

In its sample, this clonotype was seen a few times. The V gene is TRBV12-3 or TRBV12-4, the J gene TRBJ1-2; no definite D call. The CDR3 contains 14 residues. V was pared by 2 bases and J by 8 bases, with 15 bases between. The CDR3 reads CASSLMGSGGGYTF. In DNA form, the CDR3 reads TGTGCCAGCAGTTTAATGGGGTCTGGAGGAGGCTACACCTTC.

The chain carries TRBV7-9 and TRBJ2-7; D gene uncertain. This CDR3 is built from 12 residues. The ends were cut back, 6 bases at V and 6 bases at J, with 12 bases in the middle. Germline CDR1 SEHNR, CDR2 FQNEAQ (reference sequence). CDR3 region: CASRPPRREQYV. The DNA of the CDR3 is TGTGCCAGCAGGCCGCCCCGCCGCGAGCAGTACGTC.

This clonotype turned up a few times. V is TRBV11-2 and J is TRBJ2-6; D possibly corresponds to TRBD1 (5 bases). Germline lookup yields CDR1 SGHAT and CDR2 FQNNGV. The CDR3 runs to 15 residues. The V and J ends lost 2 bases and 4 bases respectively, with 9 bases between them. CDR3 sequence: CASSLSGAGANVLTF. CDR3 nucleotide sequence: TGTGCCAGCAGCTTATCTGGGGCAGGGGCCAACGTCCTGACTTTC.